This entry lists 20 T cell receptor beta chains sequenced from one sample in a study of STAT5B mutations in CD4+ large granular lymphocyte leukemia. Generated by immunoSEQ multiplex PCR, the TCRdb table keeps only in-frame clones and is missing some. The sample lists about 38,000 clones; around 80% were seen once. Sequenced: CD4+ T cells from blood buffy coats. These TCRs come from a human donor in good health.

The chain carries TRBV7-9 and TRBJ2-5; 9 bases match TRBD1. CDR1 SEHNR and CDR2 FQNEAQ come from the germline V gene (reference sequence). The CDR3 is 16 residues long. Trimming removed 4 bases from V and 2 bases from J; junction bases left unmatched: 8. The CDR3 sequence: CASSSYGTGTQETQYF. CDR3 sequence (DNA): TGTGCCAGCAGCTCTTATGGGACAGGGACGCAAGAGACCCAGTACTTC.

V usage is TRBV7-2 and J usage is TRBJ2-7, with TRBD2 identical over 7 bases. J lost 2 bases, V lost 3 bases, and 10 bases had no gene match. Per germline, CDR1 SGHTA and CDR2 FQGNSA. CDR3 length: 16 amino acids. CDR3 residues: CASSLGIAGVPYEQYF. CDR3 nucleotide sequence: TGTGCCAGCAGCTTGGGAATCGCGGGAGTTCCCTACGAGCAGTACTTC.

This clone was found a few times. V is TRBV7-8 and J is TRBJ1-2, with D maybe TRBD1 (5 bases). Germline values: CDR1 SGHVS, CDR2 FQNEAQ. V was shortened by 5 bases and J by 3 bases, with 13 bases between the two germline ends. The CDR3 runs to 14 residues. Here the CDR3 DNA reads TGTGCCAGCAGCCGGGGGGGTCACCACTATGGCTACACCTTC. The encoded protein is CASSRGGHHYGYTF.

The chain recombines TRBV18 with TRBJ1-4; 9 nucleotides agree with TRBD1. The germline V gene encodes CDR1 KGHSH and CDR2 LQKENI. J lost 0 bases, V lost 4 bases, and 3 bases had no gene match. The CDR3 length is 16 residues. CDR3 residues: CASSHRDRATNEKLFF. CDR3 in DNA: TGTGCCAGCTCACACAGGGACAGGGCAACTAATGAAAAACTGTTTTTT.

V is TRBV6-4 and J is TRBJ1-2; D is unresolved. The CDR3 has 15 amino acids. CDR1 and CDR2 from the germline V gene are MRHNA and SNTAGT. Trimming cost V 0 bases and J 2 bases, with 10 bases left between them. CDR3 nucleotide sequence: TGTGCCAGCAGTGACTCGAATCTTCGAAACTATGGCTACACCTTC. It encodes CASSDSNLRNYGYTF.

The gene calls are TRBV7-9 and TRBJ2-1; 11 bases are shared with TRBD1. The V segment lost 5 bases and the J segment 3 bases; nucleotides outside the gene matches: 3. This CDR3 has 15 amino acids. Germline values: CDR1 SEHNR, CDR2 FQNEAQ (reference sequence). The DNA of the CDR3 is TGTGCCAGCAGCACCGGGACAGGGGGCTACAATGAGCAGTTCTTC. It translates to CASSTGTGGYNEQFF.

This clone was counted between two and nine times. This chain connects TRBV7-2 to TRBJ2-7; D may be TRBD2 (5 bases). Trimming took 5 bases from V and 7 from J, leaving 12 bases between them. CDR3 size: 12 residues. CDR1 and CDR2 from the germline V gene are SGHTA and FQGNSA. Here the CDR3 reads CASSHYGKEQYF. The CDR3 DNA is TGTGCCAGCAGCCACTACGGGAAGGAGCAGTACTTC.

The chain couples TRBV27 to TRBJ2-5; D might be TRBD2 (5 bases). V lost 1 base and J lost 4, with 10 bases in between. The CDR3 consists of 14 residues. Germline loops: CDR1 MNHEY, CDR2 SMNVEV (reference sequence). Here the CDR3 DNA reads TGTGCCAGCAGTTTATTGGGCGGGCGAGAGACCCAGTACTTC. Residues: CASSLLGGRETQYF.

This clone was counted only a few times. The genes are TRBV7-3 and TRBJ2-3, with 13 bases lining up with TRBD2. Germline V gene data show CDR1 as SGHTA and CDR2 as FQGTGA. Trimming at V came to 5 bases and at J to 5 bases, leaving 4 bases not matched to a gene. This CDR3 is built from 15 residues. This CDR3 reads CASSLRLAGGDTQYF. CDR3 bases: TGTGCCAGCAGCCTCCGACTAGCGGGAGGAGATACGCAGTATTTT.

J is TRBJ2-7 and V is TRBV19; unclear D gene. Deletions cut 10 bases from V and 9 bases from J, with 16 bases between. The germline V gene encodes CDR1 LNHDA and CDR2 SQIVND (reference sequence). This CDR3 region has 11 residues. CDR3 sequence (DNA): TGTGCCACCGCCACCATTACGAGGCAGTACTTC. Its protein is CATATITRQYF.

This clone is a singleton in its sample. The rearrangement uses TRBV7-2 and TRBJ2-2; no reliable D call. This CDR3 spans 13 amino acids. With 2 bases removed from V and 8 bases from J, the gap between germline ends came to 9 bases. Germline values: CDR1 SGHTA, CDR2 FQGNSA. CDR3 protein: CASSLTVGGELFF. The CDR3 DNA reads TGTGCCAGCAGCTTAACGGTCGGGGGGGAGCTGTTTTTT.

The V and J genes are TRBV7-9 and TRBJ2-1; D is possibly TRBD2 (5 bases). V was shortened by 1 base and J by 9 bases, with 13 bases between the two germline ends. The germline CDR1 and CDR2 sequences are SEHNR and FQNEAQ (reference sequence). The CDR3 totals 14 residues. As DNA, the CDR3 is TGTGCCAGCAGCTTAGAGAGCCCTCGGGGTGAGCAGTTCTTC. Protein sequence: CASSLESPRGEQFF.

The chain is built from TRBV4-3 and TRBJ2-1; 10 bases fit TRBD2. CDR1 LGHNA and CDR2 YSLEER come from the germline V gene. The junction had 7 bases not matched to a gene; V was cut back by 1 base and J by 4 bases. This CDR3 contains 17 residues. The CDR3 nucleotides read TGCGCCAGCAGCCAAGTACTTCGGACTAGCGGTTACAATGAGCAGTTCTTC. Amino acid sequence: CASSQVLRTSGYNEQFF.

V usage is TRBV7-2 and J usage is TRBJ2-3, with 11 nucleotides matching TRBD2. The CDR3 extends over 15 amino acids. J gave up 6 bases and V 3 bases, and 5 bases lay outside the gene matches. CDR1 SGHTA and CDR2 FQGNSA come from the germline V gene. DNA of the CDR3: TGTGCCAGCAGCTTTACTAGCGGGAGTAGGGATACGCAGTATTTT. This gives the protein CASSFTSGSRDTQYF.

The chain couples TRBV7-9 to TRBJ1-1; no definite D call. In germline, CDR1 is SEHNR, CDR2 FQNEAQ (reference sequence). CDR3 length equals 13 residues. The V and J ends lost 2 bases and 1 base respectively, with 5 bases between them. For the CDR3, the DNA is TGTGCCAGCAGCTTATACCGGAACACTGAAGCTTTCTTT. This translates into CASSLYRNTEAFF. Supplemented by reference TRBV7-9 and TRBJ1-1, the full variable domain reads DTGVSQNPRHKITKRGQNVTFRCDPISEHNRLYWYRQTLGQGPEFLTYFQNEAQLEKSRLLSDRFSAERPKGSFSTLEIQRTEQGDSAMYLCASSLYRNTEAFFGQGTRLTVV.

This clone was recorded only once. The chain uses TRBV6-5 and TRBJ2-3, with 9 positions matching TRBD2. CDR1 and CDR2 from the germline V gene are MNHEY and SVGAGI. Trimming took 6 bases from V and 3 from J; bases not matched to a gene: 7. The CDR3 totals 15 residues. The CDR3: CASRPLAGRTDTQYF. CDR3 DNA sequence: TGTGCCAGCAGACCCCTAGCGGGACGGACAGATACGCAGTATTTT.

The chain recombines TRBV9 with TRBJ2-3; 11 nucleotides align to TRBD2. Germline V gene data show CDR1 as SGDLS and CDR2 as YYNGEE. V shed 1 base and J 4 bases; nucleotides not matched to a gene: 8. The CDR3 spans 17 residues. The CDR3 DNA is TGTGCCAGCAGCGTATCAGGGGCTAGCGGGGGGCCAGATACGCAGTATTTT. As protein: CASSVSGASGGPDTQYF.

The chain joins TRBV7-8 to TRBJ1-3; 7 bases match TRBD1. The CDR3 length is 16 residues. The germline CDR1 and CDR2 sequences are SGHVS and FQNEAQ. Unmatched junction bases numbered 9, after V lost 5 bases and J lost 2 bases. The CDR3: CASSRDRDRPGNTIYF. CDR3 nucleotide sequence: TGTGCCAGCAGCCGAGACCGGGACAGACCTGGAAACACCATATATTTT.

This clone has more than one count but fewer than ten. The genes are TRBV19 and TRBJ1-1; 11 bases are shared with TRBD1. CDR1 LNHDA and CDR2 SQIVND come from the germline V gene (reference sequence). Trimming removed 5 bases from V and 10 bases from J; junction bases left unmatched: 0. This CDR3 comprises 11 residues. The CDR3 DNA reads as TGTGCCAGTAGTGGACAGGGGGCAGCTTTCTTT. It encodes CASSGQGAAFF.

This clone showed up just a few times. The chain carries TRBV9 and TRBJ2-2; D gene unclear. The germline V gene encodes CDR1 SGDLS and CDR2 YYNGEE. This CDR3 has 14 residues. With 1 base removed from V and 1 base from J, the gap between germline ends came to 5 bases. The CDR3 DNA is TGTGCCAGCAGCGTAAGAGGGAACACCGGGGAGCTGTTTTTT. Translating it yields CASSVRGNTGELFF. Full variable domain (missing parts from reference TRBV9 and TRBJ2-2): DSGVTQTPKHLITATGQRVTLRCSPRSGDLSVYWYQQSLDQGLQFLIQYYNGEERAKGNILERFSAQQFPDLHSELNLSSLELGDSALYFCASSVRGNTGELFFGEGSRLTVL.